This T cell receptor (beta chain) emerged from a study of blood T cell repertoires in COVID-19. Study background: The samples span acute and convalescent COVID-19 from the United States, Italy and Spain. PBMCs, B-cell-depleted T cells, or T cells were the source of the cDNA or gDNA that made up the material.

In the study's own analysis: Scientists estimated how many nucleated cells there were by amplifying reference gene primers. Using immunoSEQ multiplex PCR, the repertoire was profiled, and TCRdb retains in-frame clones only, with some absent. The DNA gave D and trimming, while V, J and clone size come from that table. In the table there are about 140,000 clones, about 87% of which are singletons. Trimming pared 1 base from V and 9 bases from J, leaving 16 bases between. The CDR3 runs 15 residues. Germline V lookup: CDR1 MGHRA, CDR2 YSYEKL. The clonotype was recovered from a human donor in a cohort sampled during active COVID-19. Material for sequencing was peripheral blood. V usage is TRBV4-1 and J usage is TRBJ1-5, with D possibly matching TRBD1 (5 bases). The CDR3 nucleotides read TGCGCCAGCAGCCAAGCCTCGGGGGGGAGGGGGCCCCAGCATTTT. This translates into CASSQASGGRGPQHF.